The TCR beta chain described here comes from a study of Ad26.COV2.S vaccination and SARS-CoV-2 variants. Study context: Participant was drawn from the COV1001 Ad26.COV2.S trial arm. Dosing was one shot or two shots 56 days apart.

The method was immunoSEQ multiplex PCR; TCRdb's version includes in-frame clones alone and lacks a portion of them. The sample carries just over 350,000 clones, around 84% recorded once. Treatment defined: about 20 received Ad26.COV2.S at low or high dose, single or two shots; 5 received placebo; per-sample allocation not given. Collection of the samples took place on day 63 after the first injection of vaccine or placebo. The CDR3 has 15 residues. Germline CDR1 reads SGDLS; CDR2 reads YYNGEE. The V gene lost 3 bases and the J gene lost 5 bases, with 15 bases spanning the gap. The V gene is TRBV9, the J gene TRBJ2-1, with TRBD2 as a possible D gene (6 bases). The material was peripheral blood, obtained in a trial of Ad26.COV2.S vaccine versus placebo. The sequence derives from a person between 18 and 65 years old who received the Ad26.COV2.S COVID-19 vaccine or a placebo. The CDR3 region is CASSAPGRPDNEQFF. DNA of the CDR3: TGTGCCAGCAGCGCGCCCGGGAGACCCGACAATGAGCAGTTCTTC.